This TCR beta chain emerged from a study of Graves' ophthalmopathy and Graves' hyperthyroidism. Germline CDR1 reads ENHRY; CDR2 reads SYGVKD. The V gene lost 6 bases and the J gene lost 1 base, with 15 bases spanning the gap. The CDR3 loop spans 15 amino acids. This clonotype showed up just once. RNA transcripts served as template for amplifying TCR beta CDR3 sequences. HTBI primers primed a first-round RT-PCR, and a second-round multiplex PCR followed. MiXCR, run by TCRdb on the multiplex PCR reads, gives a single entry per CDR3 protein. The sample holds roughly 1.1 million distinct CDR3 sequences, less than 45% seen once.

The V call is TRBV10-3, the J call TRBJ2-5; D is possibly TRBD1 (5 bases). Sequencing was performed on peripheral blood or thyroid tissue (not recorded which). This receptor was identified in an adult man with Graves' hyperthyroidism. The CDR3 spells CAISVEYRLQETQYF. In nucleotides, the CDR3 is TGTGCCATCAGCGTTGAGTACAGGCTCCAAGAGACCCAGTACTTC.